One sample yielded the 30 T cell receptor beta chains listed below, sequenced in a study of response to subunit inactivated influenza vaccine (dated by TCRdb to between 2017 and 2018). The library came from RT-PCR. TCRdb lists the instrument as Illumina HiSeq 2500. The public reads were quality trimmed at Q25 with fastp and then assembled into clones with MiXCR by TCRdb, keeping productive beta chains. Records with the same CDR3 protein are collapsed into one entry carrying the most frequent genes and DNA. The sample table contains hundreds of thousands of distinct CDR3 sequences; only one count was recorded for around 14% of them. The leading ten clones occupy roughly 10% of the sample. The sequenced sample was PBMCs from blood, obtained approximately 13 days after vaccination. The receptor source for this set is a man aged 45 to 65 who received an inactivated influenza vaccine. Donor details come from another sample of the same person, matched by shared clones.

The sample holds many counts of this clonotype. Mismatch with germline at one junction end may stem from a read error. V is TRBV12-3 or TRBV12-4 and J is TRBJ2-3; D is possibly TRBD1 (6 bases). This CDR3 spans 15 amino acids. The chain's CDR3 is CASSLDSTSTDTQYF. The DNA for the CDR3 is TGCGCCAGCAGCTTGGACAGTACGAGCACAGATACGCAGTATTTT.

This clonotype turned up a few times. V is TRBV20-1 and J is TRBJ2-5; D possibly corresponds to TRBD1 (6 bases). V was pared by 4 bases and J by 2 bases, with 17 bases between. The CDR3 covers 15 residues. The V gene's germline CDR1 is DFQATT and CDR2 SNEGSKA (reference sequence). CDR3 nucleotide sequence: TGCAGTGCTACCTCTTGGACAGCGCCTCAAGAGACCCAGTACTTC. Amino acid sequence: CSATSWTAPQETQYF.

This clonotype was picked up a small number of times. The chain employs TRBV20-1 and TRBJ2-5, with 11 positions matching TRBD2. Germline V gene data show CDR1 as DFQATT and CDR2 as SNEGSKA (reference sequence). After removal of 0 bases from V and 5 bases from J, the junction contained 17 bases not matched to a gene. This CDR3 region has 19 residues. The CDR3 DNA reads TGCAGTGCTAGAGATCTTTCATTTGGTAGCGGGGGGGCCGGGGAGACCCAGTACTTC. Its translation: CSARDLSFGSGGAGETQYF.

This clonotype was recorded a few times. J is TRBJ2-5 and V is TRBV29-1; D not resolved. V lost 6 bases and J lost 4, with 9 bases in between. The CDR3 contains 11 residues. The germline gives CDR1 SQVTM, CDR2 ANQGSEA. CDR3 residues: CSVGWGETQYF. CDR3 coding DNA: TGCAGCGTCGGGTGGGGAGAGACCCAGTACTTC.

V is TRBV2 and J is TRBJ2-2; D is uncertain. Trimming shortened V by 3 bases and J by 1 base, and 6 bases separated the two germline ends. CDR3 length: 14 residues. Germline V gene data show CDR1 as SNHLY and CDR2 as FYNNEI. The CDR3 region is CASSERVNTGELFF. The CDR3 DNA sequence: TGTGCCAGCAGTGAGAGAGTGAACACCGGGGAGCTGTTTTTT.

The chain joins TRBV18 to TRBJ1-5; 10 nucleotides agree with TRBD1. The CDR3 totals 14 residues. The V gene's germline CDR1 is KGHSH and CDR2 LQKENI. Germline trimming cut 4 bases from V and 9 bases from J; bases unmatched to any gene: 6. The CDR3 region has the DNA TGTGCCAGCTCACGGGACAGGGGCTTCCCGCCCCAGCATTTT. The encoded protein is CASSRDRGFPPQHF.

The rearrangement joins TRBV29-1 to TRBJ2-7, with TRBD1 as a possible D gene (6 bases). Trimming took 0 bases from V and 3 from J, leaving 15 bases between them. The germline V gene has CDR1 SQVTM and CDR2 ANQGSEA. The CDR3 has 15 residues. The CDR3 coding sequence is TGCAGCGTTGAAGATCGCACAGGGTTTCACTACGAGCAGTACTTC. Its translation is CSVEDRTGFHYEQYF.

The sample holds a few counts of this clonotype. The chain uses TRBV6-1 and TRBJ2-2; 12 bases map to TRBD2. This CDR3 is built from 18 residues. J lost 3 bases, V lost 5 bases, and 10 bases had no gene match. Per germline, CDR1 MNHNS and CDR2 SASEGT. Here the CDR3 DNA reads TGTGCCAGCAGTCCATACGACGGGACTAGCGGGCACACCGGGGAGCTGTTTTTT. Translated, it gives CASSPYDGTSGHTGELFF.

This clonotype was detected a few times. A much larger clone lies a single base off, so this may be a read error. The chain links TRBV24-1 to TRBJ1-2; D gene uncertain. V lost 4 bases, J lost 7 bases, and 6 bases lay in between. CDR3 length: 11 residues. CDR1 is KGHDR and CDR2 is SFDVKD in the germline V gene. The CDR3 protein is CATSDPSGYTF. The CDR3 DNA follows: TGTGCCACCAGTGACCCCTCTGGCTACACCTTC.

This chain joins TRBV5-1 and TRBJ2-2; D uncertain. Trimming stripped 4 bases from V and 6 bases from J, with 13 bases between. The germline gives CDR1 SGHRS, CDR2 YFSETQ. The CDR3 has 14 amino acids. CDR3 loop: CASSLDPNAGELFF. The CDR3, as DNA: TGCGCCAGCAGCCTTGACCCAAACGCCGGGGAGCTGTTTTTT.

This clonotype has only a few counts. The V and J genes are TRBV9 and TRBJ2-3; D is possibly TRBD2 (6 bases). Germline V gene data show CDR1 as SGDLS and CDR2 as YYNGEE. The CDR3 has 16 residues. Trimming removed 4 bases from V and 2 bases from J, with 17 bases in between. The CDR3: CASSREAVRYTDTQYF. In DNA form, the CDR3 reads TGTGCCAGCAGCAGGGAGGCGGTCCGATACACAGATACGCAGTATTTT.

This clonotype was counted a few times. The CDR3 is CASSDKWQFF. Here the CDR3 DNA reads TGTGCCAGCAGTGATAAGTGGCAGTTCTTC. V is TRBV28 and J is TRBJ2-1; D gene ambiguous. The ends were cut back, 5 bases at V and 12 bases at J, with 8 bases in the middle. Germline V gene data show CDR1 as MDHEN and CDR2 as SYDVKM. CDR3 size: 10 residues. Based on the CDR3 plus reference TRBV28 and TRBJ2-1, the full variable domain is DVKVTQSSRYLVKRTGEKVFLECVQDMDHENMFWYRQDPGLGLRLIYFSYDVKMKEKGDIPEGYSVSREKKERFSLILESASTNQTSMYLCASSDKWQFFGPGTRLTVL.

This clonotype appeared a few times. The genes are TRBV5-1 and TRBJ2-7; D not resolved. V lost 0 bases and J 4 bases, leaving 17 bases between the germline ends. CDR3 length: 16 residues. CDR1 and CDR2 from the germline V gene are SGHRS and YFSETQ. Here the CDR3 reads CASSLALGRKNYEQYF. The DNA of the CDR3 is TGCGCCAGCAGCTTGGCCTTAGGACGGAAAAATTACGAGCAGTACTTC.

In regard to this clonotype: Mismatch with germline at one junction end may stem from a read error. The gene calls are TRBV19 and TRBJ2-1; TRBD2 aligns across 14 bases. The CDR3 runs 15 residues. Germline lookup yields CDR1 LNHDA and CDR2 SQIVND (reference sequence). CDR3 sequence (DNA): TGTGCCAGGAGTATCGGACTAGCGGGAGGCGATGAGCAGTTCTTC. It codes for CARSIGLAGGDEQFF.

In its sample, this clonotype was seen a few times. The chain couples TRBV7-9 to TRBJ2-2, with D uncertain. The CDR3 sequence is 12 residues long. Trimming stripped 2 bases from V and 7 bases from J, with 5 bases between. Germline V gives CDR1 SEHNR, CDR2 FQNEAQ (reference sequence). The CDR3, as DNA: TGTGCCAGCAGCTTACAAGACGGGGAGCTGTTTTTT. This gives the protein CASSLQDGELFF.

The chain links TRBV21-1 to TRBJ2-7; the D segment call TRBD1 is taken from the table without a DNA check. TRBV21-1 is listed as a pseudogene. The CDR3 totals 16 residues. The CDR3 reads CASSTQIRGQSHEQYF. The CDR3, as DNA: TGTGCCAGCAGCACCCAAATCAGGGGACAGTCCCACGAGCAGTACTTC.

V gene TRBV4-2 combines with J gene TRBJ2-1, with D perhaps TRBD1 (5 bases). This CDR3 has 16 amino acids. The germline V gene has CDR1 LGHNA and CDR2 YNFKEQ. V gave up 3 bases and J gave up 3 bases, with 15 bases separating them. CDR3 sequence (DNA): TGTGCCAGCAGCCAGATTGGACAAACCTTCTACAATGAGCAGTTCTTC. Amino acid sequence: CASSQIGQTFYNEQFF.

This clonotype was observed a handful of times. V usage is TRBV6-6 and J usage is TRBJ2-5; D ambiguous. Trimming pared 2 bases from V and 2 bases from J, leaving 6 bases between. Looked up from germline, CDR1 is MNHNY and CDR2 is SVGAGI (reference sequence). The CDR3 contains 13 residues. CDR3 amino acids: CASSYEEQETQYF. In DNA, the CDR3 is TGTGCCAGCAGTTACGAGGAACAAGAGACCCAGTACTTC.

This clonotype was seen more than once but under ten times. The DNA is left out, because the CDR3 cannot be placed on it with certainty; the CDR3 is given as TCRdb lists it. The genes are TRBV12-3 or TRBV12-4 and TRBJ2-6. The CDR3 totals 15 residues, both ends included. The CDR3 sequence: CASSSSGSGANVLTF.

The J gene is TRBJ2-1, the V gene TRBV6-4; 12 bases are a match to TRBD2. The CDR3 has 19 amino acids. V shed 0 bases and J 3 bases; nucleotides not matched to a gene: 9. The germline V gene encodes CDR1 MRHNA and CDR2 SNTAGT. The CDR3 reads CASSDSLAGGLDGYNEQFF. CDR3 sequence (DNA): TGTGCCAGCAGTGACTCGCTAGCGGGAGGGCTTGATGGCTACAATGAGCAGTTCTTC.

The rearrangement links TRBV7-9 to TRBJ2-3; 7 nucleotides agree with TRBD1. V gave up 4 bases and J gave up 2 bases; unmatched junction bases: 6. CDR1 and CDR2 (germline): SEHNR, FQNEAQ (reference sequence). The CDR3 is 15 residues long. The CDR3 coding sequence is TGTGCCAGCAGCTCAGGGGGTCAATTCACAGATACGCAGTATTTT. Translated, it gives CASSSGGQFTDTQYF.

This clonotype was recorded a few times. The CDR3 sequence is CASSLLPRQGGGYTF. As DNA, the CDR3 is TGTGCCAGCAGCTTACTTCCCCGGCAGGGAGGTGGCTACACCTTC. This chain joins TRBV7-2 and TRBJ1-2; a weak D match, TRBD1 (5 bases). CDR1 and CDR2 from the germline V gene are SGHTA and FQGNSA. There are 15 residues in the CDR3. V dropped 2 bases and J dropped 7 bases, with 17 bases sitting between them. The entire variable domain, with the rest obtained from reference TRBV7-2 and TRBJ1-2, is as follows: GAGVSQSPSNKVTEKGKDVELRCDPISGHTALYWYRQSLGQGLEFLIYFQGNSAPDKSGLPSDRFSAERTGGSVSTLTIQRTQQEDSAVYLCASSLLPRQGGGYTFGSGTRLTVV.

This chain joins TRBV4-3 and TRBJ2-7; perhaps TRBD1 as D (5 bases). The germline V gene has CDR1 LGHNA and CDR2 YSLEER. The CDR3 is made up of 17 amino acids. The germline V and J ends were trimmed by 4 bases and 0 bases, with 19 bases remaining between them. This CDR3 reads CASSPLVSEGASYEQYF. DNA for the CDR3: TGCGCCAGCAGCCCCCTCGTCTCCGAAGGGGCCTCCTACGAGCAGTACTTC.

The chain couples TRBV7-2 to TRBJ2-7; 12 nucleotides agree with TRBD2. CDR1 is SGHTA and CDR2 is FQGNSA in the germline V gene. This CDR3 is built from 14 residues. The ends lost 6 bases at V and 5 bases at J; junction bases unmatched: 5. The CDR3 bases are TGTGCCAGCAGAAGACTAGCGGGAGATCACGAGCAGTACTTC. Its protein product is CASRRLAGDHEQYF.

This clonotype has at least ten counts. The chain is built from TRBV10-3 and TRBJ2-1; tentatively, D is TRBD1 (5 bases). V lost 6 bases to trimming and J lost 5 bases, with 8 bases between them. The CDR3 loop spans 12 amino acids. Germline CDR1 and CDR2: ENHRY and SYGVKD. Here the CDR3 reads CAIRGLDNEQFF. CDR3 DNA: TGTGCCATCAGGGGGCTTGACAATGAGCAGTTCTTC.

In this sample, this clonotype turned up many times. In nucleotides, the CDR3 is TGTGCCAGCAGCTCACTAGCGGGTACGGATACGCAGTATTTT. Translation gives CASSSLAGTDTQYF. The chain links TRBV7-9 to TRBJ2-3; 9 bases are shared with TRBD2. Trimming removed 4 bases from V and 6 bases from J; junction bases left unmatched: 5. CDR3 length: 14 residues. Germline V gives CDR1 SEHNR, CDR2 FQNEAQ (reference sequence).

The chain joins TRBV4-3 to TRBJ2-2, with TRBD2 matching 8 bases. J lost 7 bases, V lost 0 bases, and 1 base had no gene match. The germline V gene encodes CDR1 LGHNA and CDR2 YSLEER. The CDR3 is made up of 14 amino acids. CDR3: CASSQDRGGGELFF. CDR3 in DNA: TGCGCCAGCAGCCAAGATCGGGGGGGCGGGGAGCTGTTTTTT.

This clonotype was detected a few times. The gene calls are TRBV20-1 and TRBJ2-1; a possible D gene is TRBD2 (6 bases). The length of the CDR3 is 14 residues. Germline values: CDR1 DFQATT, CDR2 SNEGSKA (reference sequence). Trimming took off 3 bases at V and 7 bases at J, with 16 bases between the two ends. CDR3: CSARPGLRRNEQFF. In nucleotides, the CDR3 is TGCAGTGCTAGGCCGGGACTCAGGAGGAATGAGCAGTTCTTC.

This clonotype was counted a few times. The rearrangement uses TRBV15 and TRBJ1-2; D might be TRBD1 (5 bases). The CDR3 totals 14 residues. The V gene's germline CDR1 is LNHNV and CDR2 YYDKDF (reference sequence). The germline V and J ends were trimmed by 3 bases and 6 bases, with 14 bases remaining between them. CDR3 sequence (DNA): TGTGCCACCAGCAGCTTACAACAGGTGGATGGCTACACCTTC. Translated: CATSSLQQVDGYTF.

This clonotype was detected a few times. The chain is built from TRBV7-2 and TRBJ2-3; 9 bases match TRBD2. Trimming took 5 bases from V and 0 from J; bases not matched to a gene: 3. Per the germline V gene, CDR1 is SGHTA and CDR2 is FQGNSA. The CDR3 contains 15 residues. As DNA, the CDR3 is TGTGCCAGCAGCGTAAGCGGGAGGAGCACAGATACGCAGTATTTT. Its translation: CASSVSGRSTDTQYF.